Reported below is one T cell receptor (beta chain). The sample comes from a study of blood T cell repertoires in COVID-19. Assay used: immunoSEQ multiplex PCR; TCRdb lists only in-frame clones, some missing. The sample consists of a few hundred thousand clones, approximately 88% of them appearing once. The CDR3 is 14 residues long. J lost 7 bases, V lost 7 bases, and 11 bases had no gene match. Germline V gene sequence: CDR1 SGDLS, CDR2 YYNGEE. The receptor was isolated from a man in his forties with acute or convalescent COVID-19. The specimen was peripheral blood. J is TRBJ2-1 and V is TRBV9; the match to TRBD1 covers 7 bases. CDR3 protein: CASGSEGAHNEQFF. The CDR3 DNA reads TGTGCCAGCGGTTCTGAGGGGGCGCATAATGAGCAGTTCTTC.